The 8 T cell receptor beta chains reported below all come from one sample, sequenced in a study of blood T cell repertoires in COVID-19. The assay was immunoSEQ multiplex PCR, and TCRdb's table has in-frame clones only and misses some. The table includes over 110,000 clones, 88% detected once. The sample taken for sequencing was peripheral blood. The receptors shown here come from a woman aged 45 to 65 with acute or convalescent COVID-19.

This chain uses TRBV5-1 with TRBJ2-1, with a weak D call TRBD1 (6 bases). The CDR3 covers 15 residues. The germline V gene has CDR1 SGHRS and CDR2 YFSETQ. V gave up 0 bases and J gave up 1 base, with 8 bases separating them. The CDR3 reads CASSLEGVSYNEQFF. Here the CDR3 DNA reads TGCGCCAGCAGCTTGGAGGGGGTATCCTACAATGAGCAGTTCTTC.

The chain carries TRBV4-1 and TRBJ2-7, with 7 bases that match TRBD1. Per germline, CDR1 MGHRA and CDR2 YSYEKL. The CDR3 consists of 14 residues. V shed 4 bases and J 3 bases; nucleotides not matched to a gene: 6. The CDR3 protein is CASSRGTEGYEQYF. The CDR3 region has the DNA TGCGCCAGCAGCCGGGGGACAGAAGGCTACGAGCAGTACTTC.

V is TRBV2 and J is TRBJ2-3; TRBD2 matches at 8 bases. Germline V gene lookup returns CDR1 SNHLY and CDR2 FYNNEI. Trimming removed 2 bases from V and 1 base from J; junction bases left unmatched: 2. This CDR3 is 15 amino acids long. CDR3 sequence reads: CASSEMRGGTDTQYF. The CDR3 nucleotides are TGTGCCAGCAGTGAAATGCGGGGGGGCACAGATACGCAGTATTTT.

The chain has TRBV27 and TRBJ2-4, with TRBD2 identical over 7 bases. CDR3 length equals 16 residues. Trimming at V came to 2 bases and at J to 3 bases, leaving 7 bases not matched to a gene. From germline, CDR1 is MNHEY and CDR2 SMNVEV (reference sequence). CDR3 residues: CASSLRGDVVKNIQYF. The CDR3 region has the DNA TGTGCCAGCAGTTTACGGGGGGACGTAGTCAAAAACATTCAGTACTTC.

The chain is built from TRBV7-8 and TRBJ1-1; no reliable D call. The CDR3 covers 15 residues. Germline V gene data show CDR1 as SGHVS and CDR2 as FQNEAQ. Trimming took off 1 base at V and 0 bases at J, with 9 bases between the two ends. In nucleotides, the CDR3 is TGTGCCAGCAGCTTAGTGTACACCATGAACACTGAAGCTTTCTTT. This codes for CASSLVYTMNTEAFF.

This clone came up a few times. The chain has TRBV27 and TRBJ1-3, with a possible D match to TRBD1 (6 bases). The CDR3 covers 15 residues. Trimming removed 1 base at V and 4 bases at J, with 11 bases between. In germline, CDR1 is MNHEY, CDR2 SMNVEV (reference sequence). The CDR3 reads CASSLLWGGGNTIYF. CDR3 coding DNA: TGTGCCAGCAGTTTATTATGGGGGGGCGGAAACACCATATATTTT.

CDR3 DNA: TGTGCCTGGAGTGCAACCAGGGTTTCGGGTTCTGGAAACACCATATATTTT. This sequence encodes CAWSATRVSGSGNTIYF. The V call is TRBV30, the J call TRBJ1-3; D possibly corresponds to TRBD1 (5 bases). V dropped 1 base and J dropped 1 base, with 17 bases sitting between them. Germline V CDR1 and CDR2: GTSNPN, SVGIG (reference sequence). The CDR3 has 17 residues.

The chain links TRBV10-3 to TRBJ2-7; D possibly corresponds to TRBD2 (6 bases). The CDR3 consists of 11 residues. With 10 bases removed from V and 1 base from J, the gap between germline ends came to 8 bases. Germline V gives CDR1 ENHRY, CDR2 SYGVKD. The CDR3 sequence: CATAGSYEQYF. CDR3 coding DNA: TGTGCCACCGCGGGATCCTACGAGCAGTACTTC.